The 2 T cell receptor beta chains below all came from one sample that was sequenced in a study of blood T cell repertoires in COVID-19. Profiled with immunoSEQ multiplex PCR; TCRdb holds only in-frame clones, not every one. The sample carries 75,000 to 90,000 clones, under 80% recorded once. Sample: peripheral blood. The receptors were sampled from a man in his 60s with COVID-19, enrolled during active disease.

The CDR3 is CASSLAGRGHSYEQYF. CDR3 in DNA: TGTGCCAGTAGCCTTGCTGGGAGGGGCCACTCCTACGAGCAGTACTTC. The V and J genes are TRBV19 and TRBJ2-7, with 7 bases lining up with TRBD2. CDR3 length: 16 residues. The junction had 11 bases not matched to a gene; V was cut back by 6 bases and J by 0 bases. From germline, CDR1 is LNHDA and CDR2 SQIVND (reference sequence).

This clone was detected only once. The rearrangement joins TRBV7-2 to TRBJ2-7; D may be TRBD2 (5 bases). The ends were cut back, 5 bases at V and 3 bases at J, with 14 bases in the middle. The germline V gene encodes CDR1 SGHTA and CDR2 FQGNSA. The CDR3 contains 14 residues. The CDR3 protein is CASSPSPKNYEQYF. DNA of the CDR3: TGTGCCAGCAGCCCTAGCCCCAAGAACTACGAGCAGTACTTC. Drawing the rest from reference TRBV7-2 and TRBJ2-7, the complete variable domain is GAGVSQSPSNKVTEKGKDVELRCDPISGHTALYWYRQSLGQGLEFLIYFQGNSAPDKSGLPSDRFSAERTGGSVSTLTIQRTQQEDSAVYLCASSPSPKNYEQYFGPGTRLTVT.